This is a list of T cell receptor beta chains from one sample in a study of blood T cell repertoires in COVID-19. The protocol was immunoSEQ multiplex PCR, while the TCRdb copy is restricted to in-frame clones and leaves out a portion. The sample contains tens of thousands of clones, about 80% of which appear only once. The sequencing sample was made of peripheral blood. The source of these receptors is a man in his fifties or sixties with COVID-19, enrolled during active disease. Each CDR3 is given with its conserved first and last residue. A D gene is named only where the DNA matches it firmly. The size field is filled for only some rows; it gives once, few, many or a size class.

CDR3 protein,CDR3 DNA,clone size,CDR3 length,D gene,V gene,J gene
CASSQDPGWDSPLHF,TGTGCCAGCAGCCAAGATCCAGGGTGGGATTCACCCCTCCACTTT,NA,15,NA,TRBV4-2,TRBJ1-6
CASSLVGGQPNQPQHF,TGTGCCAGCAGCTTAGTTGGGGGCCAGCCCAATCAGCCCCAGCATTTT,NA,16,NA,TRBV7-2,TRBJ1-5
CASSVGGLMNTGELFF,TGTGCCAGCAGCGTAGGGGGGCTGATGAACACCGGGGAGCTGTTTTTT,NA,16,NA,TRBV9,TRBJ2-2
CATQAADSYNEQFF,TGTGCCACCCAGGCAGCGGACTCTTACAATGAGCAGTTCTTC,NA,14,NA,TRBV2,TRBJ2-1
CASSIGRGTSYGYTF,TGTGCCAGTAGTATCGGCAGGGGAACCTCCTATGGCTACACCTTC,NA,15,NA,TRBV19,TRBJ1-2
CAAKQGVNTEAFF,TGTGCTGCAAAACAGGGGGTGAACACTGAAGCTTTCTTT,NA,13,TRBD1,TRBV6-6,TRBJ1-1
CASSYRGDPGGYTF,TGTGCCAGCAGTTATCGGGGAGACCCGGGTGGCTACACCTTC,NA,14,NA,TRBV6-6,TRBJ1-2
CASGLVSNSLGRGGFGETQYF,TGTGCTAGTGGTTTGGTTTCTAATTCTCTGGGACGGGGGGGCTTTGGCGAGACCCAGTACTTC,few,21,TRBD2,TRBV12-5,TRBJ2-5
CASCGGGDYNEQFF,TGTGCCAGCTGCGGAGGGGGGGATTACAATGAGCAGTTCTTC,NA,14,NA,TRBV19,TRBJ2-1
CASSFWTANEKLFF,TGTGCCAGCAGCTTCTGGACAGCTAATGAAAAACTGTTTTTT,NA,14,NA,TRBV5-6,TRBJ1-4
CASSFERETQYF,TGTGCCAGCAGCTTTGAGCGGGAGACCCAGTACTTC,once,12,NA,TRBV5-8,TRBJ2-5
CASSLRIRAPQHF,TGTGCCAGCAGTCTCAGGATACGAGCGCCCCAGCATTTT,NA,13,NA,TRBV14,TRBJ1-5
CASSGTGGDTQYF,TGTGCCAGCAGTGGTACAGGGGGAGATACGCAGTATTTT,NA,13,TRBD1,TRBV2,TRBJ2-3
CASSEFAGQGSGYEQYF,TGTGCCAGCAGTGAATTTGCGGGACAGGGGAGCGGCTACGAGCAGTACTTC,medium-sized,17,TRBD1,TRBV2,TRBJ2-7
CASRVGALGYTF,TGTGCCAGCAGAGTGGGGGCACTTGGCTACACCTTC,few,12,NA,TRBV13,TRBJ1-2
CASSEWTSRCGQPQHF,TGTGCCAGCAGCGAATGGACATCTAGGTGCGGTCAGCCCCAGCATTTT,NA,16,NA,TRBV21-1,TRBJ1-5
CASSLRTSGGSYEQYF,TGTGCCAGCAGCCTGCGGACTAGCGGGGGTAGCTACGAGCAGTACTTC,NA,16,TRBD2,TRBV7-8,TRBJ2-7
CASSPTKSGTDTQYF,TGTGCCAGCTCACCAACGAAATCGGGGACAGATACGCAGTATTTT,NA,15,NA,TRBV18,TRBJ2-3